The text below deals with one T cell receptor beta chain. As yet, its antigen is unknown. This sample was included in a study of T cell responses to AZD1222 COVID-19 vaccine. Study-wide context: Second doses that came at about 4 or about 12 weeks were put together.

Study outcomes and limitations: Regions 160-218 and 743-854 dominated among vaccine-associated CD4 TCRs spanning spike. Nearly half of the spike-specific TCRs reportedly recognize variant regions that carry no mutations. Donors were chiefly white British, with a greater number of females, and clonal diversity was perhaps underestimated.

Germline-derived CDR1 and CDR2 are ENHRY and SYGVKD. J was trimmed by 2 bases and V by 6 bases; bases with no gene match: 5. The CDR3 covers 14 residues. The repertoire was sequenced with immunoSEQ multiplex PCR; TCRdb's copy has only in-frame clones and lacks some. The repertoire holds fewer than 65,000 clones, with about 81% as singletons. The specimen comprised peripheral blood, sampled on day 0 of AZD1222 vaccination. This receptor was identified in an adult in good health. This sequence joins TRBV10-3 and TRBJ1-2; 8 nucleotides agree with TRBD1. The CDR3 DNA follows: TGTGCCATCAGAGAACAGGGGGGGAACTATGGCTACACCTTC. Protein sequence: CAIREQGGNYGYTF.